These 15 T cell receptor beta chains were sequenced from one sample in a study of regulatory T cells in long-lasting Graves disease. Arm-PCR with iRepertoire HTBI primers amplified the CDR3 regions for these TCR beta libraries. MiXCR, applied by TCRdb to the multiplex PCR reads, yields one record per CDR3 protein. The sample consists of some 220,000 distinct CDR3 sequences, less than 20% of them appearing once. Time point described: newly diagnosed GD, antithyroid drugs for less than 3 months. PBMCs provided the RNA from which the TCR library was made. These data are also associated with another study on T cells in Graves' hyperthyroidism and ophthalmopathy.

The sample in question was peripheral blood mononuclear cells (PBMCs), obtained at new diagnosis, from a patient treated with antithyroid drugs. These receptors originate from a woman younger than 45 with Graves disease.

The chain joins TRBV19 to TRBJ1-1; the D gene is possibly TRBD1 (5 bases). Germline V gene sequence: CDR1 LNHDA, CDR2 SQIVND (reference sequence). V gave up 5 bases and J gave up 0 bases, with 10 bases separating them. The CDR3 runs to 14 residues. This chain's CDR3 is CASSVDTVNTEAFF. The CDR3 nucleotides are TGTGCCAGTAGTGTGGACACCGTGAACACTGAAGCTTTCTTT.

The chain employs TRBV7-6 and TRBJ2-1, with 8 nucleotides matching TRBD1. Looked up from germline, CDR1 is SGHVS and CDR2 is FNYEAQ. The CDR3 has 19 residues. The V gene end was trimmed by 3 bases and the J gene end by 5 bases; junction bases not matched to a gene: 18. In DNA, the CDR3 is TGTGCCAGCAGCTTCAGCGTGACAGGGGTTTTTTCAACGGACAATGAGCAGTTCTTC. Protein: CASSFSVTGVFSTDNEQFF.

This clonotype was counted many times. The chain couples TRBV6-1 to TRBJ1-2; D unresolved. Per the germline V gene, CDR1 is MNHNS and CDR2 is SASEGT. This CDR3 region has 16 residues. Trimming removed 7 bases from V and 4 bases from J, with 22 bases in between. CDR3 sequence reads: CASILIESLGFYGYTF. For the CDR3, the DNA is TGTGCCAGCATACTCATTGAATCATTGGGCTTCTATGGCTACACCTTC.

The table lists this clonotype with many counts. The chain is built from TRBV6-1 and TRBJ2-1; the D gene is possibly TRBD1 (6 bases). Germline V gives CDR1 MNHNS, CDR2 SASEGT. V was pared by 2 bases and J by 2 bases, with 10 bases between. This CDR3 has 15 residues. The CDR3 reads CASSESWGPYNEQFF. CDR3 DNA: TGTGCCAGCAGTGAATCGTGGGGGCCCTACAATGAGCAGTTCTTC.

This clonotype was found many times. The rearrangement uses TRBV5-1 and TRBJ1-1; D gene ambiguous. This CDR3 comprises 15 residues. The V gene's germline CDR1 is SGHRS and CDR2 YFSETQ. Between the trimmed V and J ends, which lost 4 bases and 1 base, there was a span of 14 bases. The CDR3 region is CASSPATRSNTEAFF. In DNA form, the CDR3 reads TGCGCCAGCAGCCCGGCGACACGCTCGAACACTGAAGCTTTCTTT.

In its sample, this clonotype was seen many times. This rearrangement joins TRBV10-3 to TRBJ2-7; TRBD1 aligns across 9 bases. The junction had 4 bases not matched to a gene; V was cut back by 6 bases and J by 4 bases. CDR1 and CDR2 from the germline V gene are ENHRY and SYGVKD. The CDR3 extends over 13 amino acids. CDR3: CAIRKGQGYEQYF. In nucleotides, the CDR3 is TGTGCCATCAGAAAGGGACAGGGTTACGAGCAGTACTTC.

CDR3 DNA sequence: TGTGCCTGGAAGGTTCAGGGCGCGCTAAACAATCAGCCCCAGCATTTT. Translating gives CAWKVQGALNNQPQHF. This chain links TRBV30 with TRBJ1-5; maybe TRBD1 (5 bases). The CDR3 has 16 amino acids. Germline CDR1 is GTSNPN and CDR2 is SVGIG (reference sequence). Trimming took off 4 bases at V and 3 bases at J, with 19 bases between the two ends. Full variable domain (outside the CDR3, taken from reference TRBV30 and TRBJ1-5): SQTIHQWPATLVQPVGSPLSLECTVEGTSNPNLYWYRQAAGRGLQLLFYSVGIGQISSEVPQNLSASRPQDRQFILSSKKLLLSDSGFYLCAWKVQGALNNQPQHFGDGTRLSIL.

This clonotype has ten or more counts. J is TRBJ1-1 and V is TRBV19, with D possibly being TRBD1 (5 bases). The CDR3 has 15 amino acids. Trimming removed 3 bases at V and 1 base at J, with 12 bases between. CDR1 is LNHDA, CDR2 SQIVND, per germline (reference sequence). DNA of the CDR3: TGTGCCAGTAGTATCGGGGGGGACTCGAACACTGAAGCTTTCTTT. Translated, it gives CASSIGGDSNTEAFF.

This clonotype was seen ten or more times. The chain has TRBV30 and TRBJ2-7; D gene unclear. The CDR3 consists of 12 residues. CDR1 and CDR2 from the germline V gene are GTSNPN and SVGIG (reference sequence). Trimming left V 2 bases short and J 0 bases short, with 5 bases between. The chain's CDR3 is CAWSYRSYEQYF. CDR3 bases: TGTGCCTGGAGTTATCGCTCCTACGAGCAGTACTTC.

Concerning this clonotype itself: This may be a read error, as it is one base from a much larger clone. The chain joins TRBV5-1 to TRBJ2-1; 11 nucleotides line up with TRBD2. The J call is uncertain, as TRBJ2-5 better fits the DNA end. The length of the CDR3 is 17 residues. Germline values: CDR1 SGHRS, CDR2 YFSETQ. As DNA, the CDR3 is TGCGCCAGCAGCTTGGCCGGGACTAGCGGCACCCAAGAGACCCAGTACTTC. It codes for CASSLAGTSGTQETQYF.

There are many counts of this clonotype. J is TRBJ2-2 and V is TRBV20-1; 11 nucleotides match TRBD2. J gave up 9 bases and V 6 bases, and 12 bases lay outside the gene matches. The CDR3 has 15 amino acids. In germline, CDR1 is DFQATT, CDR2 SNEGSKA (reference sequence). DNA for the CDR3: TGCAGTGCCCCCGTAGCGGGGGGGCCGATAAGGGAGCTGTTTTTT. This sequence encodes CSAPVAGGPIRELFF.

Only a few counts were recorded for this clonotype. The rearrangement links TRBV7-9 to TRBJ2-7; 16 bases agree with TRBD2. Germline V lookup: CDR1 SEHNR, CDR2 FQNEAQ (reference sequence). The CDR3 length is 17 residues. V lost 5 bases to trimming and J lost 5 bases; unmatched junction nucleotides: 9. CDR3 amino acids: CASSPTGLAGGPDEQYF. DNA for the CDR3: TGTGCCAGCAGCCCGACGGGACTAGCGGGAGGGCCGGACGAGCAGTACTTC.

This clonotype was seen only a few times. This sequence joins TRBV28 and TRBJ1-1, with D possibly matching TRBD1 (5 bases). V was shortened by 1 base and J by 4 bases, with 7 bases between the two germline ends. Germline V lookup: CDR1 MDHEN, CDR2 SYDVKM. This CDR3 is 13 amino acids long. Here the CDR3 reads CASSLSGSTEAFF. The CDR3, as DNA: TGTGCCAGCAGTTTATCAGGGTCCACTGAAGCTTTCTTT.

As concerns this clonotype: A clone one base away is much larger, so this may be a read error. The genes are TRBV6-2 or TRBV6-3 and TRBJ1-4, with no clear D. Germline CDR1 and CDR2: MNHEY and SVGEGT. This CDR3 spans 13 amino acids. Here the CDR3 reads CAGSSATNEKLFF. The CDR3 nucleotides read TGTGCCGGCAGCAGTGCAACTAATGAAAAACTGTTTTTT.

The chain recombines TRBV6-2 or TRBV6-3 with TRBJ1-1, with D unresolved. The CDR3 runs to 13 residues. V was shortened by 5 bases and J by 1 base, with 8 bases between the two germline ends. The germline gives CDR1 MNHEY, CDR2 SVGEGT. This CDR3 is CASSHQPNTEAFF. CDR3 bases: TGTGCCAGCAGTCACCAGCCGAACACTGAAGCTTTCTTT.